The rows below give T cell receptor beta chains drawn from one sample of a study of control samples from healthy donors and cancer patients. TCRdb's copy holds only in-frame clones and misses some; the assay was immunoSEQ multiplex PCR. Among 150,000 to 200,000 clones listed, about nine tenths were seen once. The sequencing input was blood. The receptors come from a woman aged 40 to 55 in good health. Each CDR3 is given with its conserved first and last residue. D genes are given only for firm matches. The listing skips clone size in some rows; elsewhere it reads once, few, many or a size class.

length	size	V	D	J	CDR3	DNA
15	NA	TRBV5-4	TRBD2	TRBJ2-2	CASSLTSGGPGELFF	TGTGCCAGCAGCTTGACTAGCGGGGGACCCGGGGAGCTGTTTTTT
13	NA	TRBV3-1/TRBV3-2	NA	TRBJ1-5	CASSQDRGRPQHF	TGTGCCAGCAGCCAAGACAGGGGTCGGCCCCAGCATTTT
16	NA	TRBV6-2/TRBV6-3	TRBD2	TRBJ2-7	CASSTLAGGRSYEQYF	TGTGCCAGCAGCACACTAGCGGGGGGACGTTCCTACGAGCAGTACTTC
17	NA	TRBV9	NA	TRBJ2-5	CASSVAGGTTGGETQYF	TGTGCCAGCAGCGTGGCCGGTGGGACAACCGGCGGAGAGACCCAGTACTTC
13	once	TRBV27	NA	TRBJ1-1	CASGSDRNTEAFF	TGTGCCAGCGGGTCCGACAGGAACACTGAAGCTTTCTTT
12	NA	TRBV3-1/TRBV3-2	NA	TRBJ1-4	CASSQGPRGLFF	TGTGCCAGCAGCCAAGGCCCACGAGGACTGTTTTTT
15	NA	TRBV5-1	NA	TRBJ2-5	CASSLAEGGPETQYF	TGCGCCAGCAGCTTGGCAGAGGGGGGGCCGGAGACCCAGTACTTC
14	NA	TRBV11-3	NA	TRBJ2-5	CASSLDRRTETQYF	TGTGCCAGCAGCTTAGATCGCAGGACCGAGACCCAGTACTTC
16	NA	TRBV27	NA	TRBJ1-5	CASSLGPPGSNQPQHF	TGTGCCAGCAGTCTAGGGCCACCCGGGAGCAATCAGCCCCAGCATTTT
15	NA	TRBV25-1	NA	TRBJ2-5	CASSEYGELQETQYF	TGTGCCAGCAGTGAATACGGAGAGTTACAAGAGACCCAGTACTTC
15	NA	TRBV4-1	TRBD2	TRBJ2-3	CASSRGLAETDTQYF	TGCGCCAGCAGCAGGGGACTAGCGGAGACAGATACGCAGTATTTT
15	NA	TRBV6-4	NA	TRBJ2-6	CASSERYSGANVLTF	TGTGCCAGCAGTGAACGCTACTCTGGGGCCAACGTCCTGACTTTC
16	once	TRBV6-4	TRBD1	TRBJ1-4	CASSDSHGTENEKLFF	TGTGCCAGCAGTGACTCACATGGGACAGAGAATGAAAAACTGTTTTTT
14	NA	TRBV6-4	TRBD1	TRBJ1-6	CASSEGQGNSPLHF	TGTGCCAGCAGTGAAGGACAGGGGAATTCACCCCTCCACTTT
15	few	TRBV5-4	NA	TRBJ2-3	CASSLWGSGTDTQYF	TGTGCCAGCAGCTTGTGGGGGTCCGGAACAGATACGCAGTATTTT
14	NA	TRBV5-5	TRBD1	TRBJ1-2	CASSAGTGGYGYTF	TGTGCCAGCAGCGCCGGGACAGGGGGCTATGGCTACACCTTC
13	once	TRBV2	NA	TRBJ2-7	CASSERSYYEQYF	TGTGCCAGCAGTGAAAGAAGTTACTACGAGCAGTACTTC
14	NA	TRBV7-2	NA	TRBJ1-2	CASSLSPGGYGYTF	TGTGCCAGCAGCTTGTCGCCGGGCGGCTATGGCTACACCTTC
14	once	TRBV5-8	TRBD1	TRBJ1-4	CASSLSGQGGKLFF	TGTGCCAGCAGCTTGAGCGGACAGGGAGGGAAACTGTTTTTT
13	NA	TRBV5-1	NA	TRBJ2-7	CASSPGPGYEQYF	TGCGCCAGCAGCCCCGGTCCGGGCTACGAGCAGTACTTC
15	once	TRBV27	TRBD1	TRBJ1-2	CASSPQGALNYGYTF	TGTGCCAGCAGTCCCCAGGGGGCCCTTAACTATGGCTACACCTTC
14	NA	TRBV5-5	TRBD2	TRBJ2-5	CASSPGTSYETQYF	TGTGCCAGCAGCCCCGGGACTAGTTATGAGACCCAGTACTTC
12	few	TRBV10-1	NA	TRBJ2-7	CASSDRGNEQYF	TGCGCCAGCAGTGACCGCGGGAACGAGCAGTACTTC
14	NA	TRBV5-8	TRBD1	TRBJ1-1	CASSASIDRGEAFF	TGTGCCAGCAGCGCATCCATCGACAGGGGGGAAGCTTTCTTT
17	NA	TRBV18	TRBD2	TRBJ2-2	CASSPISGGPNTGELFF	TGTGCCAGCTCACCAATTAGCGGGGGGCCGAACACCGGGGAGCTGTTTTTT
13	NA	TRBV2	NA	TRBJ1-4	CASRATGSEKLFF	TGTGCCAGCAGGGCTACAGGATCCGAAAAACTGTTTTTT
13	NA	TRBV6-5	NA	TRBJ1-2	CASSFGSIYGYTF	TGTGCCAGCAGCTTCGGGTCCATCTATGGCTACACCTTC
14	NA	TRBV6-5	TRBD1	TRBJ1-3	CASSRDSSGNTIYF	TGTGCCAGCAGTAGGGACAGCTCTGGAAACACCATATATTTT
13	NA	TRBV19	NA	TRBJ1-5	CASSNTGRQPQHF	TGTGCCAGTAGTAATACAGGGAGACAGCCCCAGCATTTT
18	NA	TRBV19	TRBD1	TRBJ1-1	CASSHPRDRDPMNTEAFF	TGTGCCAGTAGCCACCCCCGGGACAGGGACCCAATGAACACTGAAGCTTTCTTT
13	NA	TRBV19	NA	TRBJ2-7	CACIQGARYEQYF	TGTGCCTGCATACAGGGTGCTAGGTACGAGCAGTACTTC
15	NA	TRBV5-4	NA	TRBJ1-2	CASSLGSGGPYGYTF	TGTGCCAGCAGCTTGGGAAGTGGGGGGCCCTATGGCTACACCTTC
13	NA	TRBV5-1	NA	TRBJ1-1	CASSFNKDTEAFF	TGCGCCAGCAGCTTTAATAAGGACACTGAAGCTTTCTTT
16	NA	TRBV5-6	NA	TRBJ2-2	CASSREGAGSTGELFF	TGTGCCAGCAGCCGCGAGGGGGCGGGGAGCACCGGGGAGCTGTTTTTT
13	NA	TRBV5-6	NA	TRBJ1-1	CASSLDFGTEAFF	TGTGCCAGCAGCTTGGATTTTGGGACTGAAGCTTTCTTT
12	NA	TRBV12-3/TRBV12-4	TRBD2	TRBJ2-4	CASSSGEGIQYF	TGTGCCAGCAGTAGCGGGGAAGGCATTCAGTACTTC
15	NA	TRBV5-1	TRBD1	TRBJ1-1	CASSFTGTGVTEAFF	TGCGCCAGCAGCTTTACCGGGACAGGGGTCACTGAAGCTTTCTTT
11	once	TRBV20-1	NA	TRBJ1-2	CSAWDTYGYTF	TGCAGTGCTTGGGACACCTATGGCTACACCTTC
14	NA	TRBV6-4	TRBD1	TRBJ1-5	CASIPDRGVQPQHF	TGTGCCAGCATCCCGGACAGGGGGGTTCAGCCCCAGCATTTT
14	NA	TRBV3-1/TRBV3-2	TRBD1	TRBJ2-2	CASTDRGKTGELFF	TGTGCCAGCACGGACAGGGGGAAAACCGGGGAGCTGTTTTTT
14	NA	TRBV5-1	NA	TRBJ1-4	CASSLREGSEKLFF	TGCGCCAGCAGCTTGAGAGAGGGTAGTGAAAAACTGTTTTTT
17	NA	TRBV3-1/TRBV3-2	NA	TRBJ2-2	CASSQDIGLLDTGELFF	TGTGCCAGCAGCCAAGATATTGGTTTGCTGGACACCGGGGAGCTGTTTTTT
16	NA	TRBV6-6	NA	TRBJ1-3	CASSYVQGNSGNTIYF	TGTGCCAGCAGTTACGTACAGGGCAACTCTGGAAACACCATATATTTT
16	NA	TRBV14	TRBD2	TRBJ2-5	CASSLDRGGAPETQYF	TGTGCCAGCAGCCTCGACCGGGGGGGAGCCCCAGAGACCCAGTACTTC
11	once	TRBV27	NA	TRBJ2-1	CASSSGHEQFF	TGTGCCAGCAGTTCCGGCCATGAGCAGTTCTTC
17	once	TRBV11-2	TRBD2	TRBJ2-5	CASSLDRLAGGRETQYF	TGTGCCAGCAGCTTAGACAGACTAGCGGGGGGGCGGGAGACCCAGTACTTC
15	NA	TRBV5-6	NA	TRBJ1-1	CASSLVVGGKTEAFF	TGTGCCAGCAGCTTGGTGGTAGGGGGGAAGACTGAAGCTTTCTTT
14	NA	TRBV27	NA	TRBJ2-3	CASSLSGSTDTQYF	TGTGCCAGCAGTTTATCAGGGAGCACAGATACGCAGTATTTT